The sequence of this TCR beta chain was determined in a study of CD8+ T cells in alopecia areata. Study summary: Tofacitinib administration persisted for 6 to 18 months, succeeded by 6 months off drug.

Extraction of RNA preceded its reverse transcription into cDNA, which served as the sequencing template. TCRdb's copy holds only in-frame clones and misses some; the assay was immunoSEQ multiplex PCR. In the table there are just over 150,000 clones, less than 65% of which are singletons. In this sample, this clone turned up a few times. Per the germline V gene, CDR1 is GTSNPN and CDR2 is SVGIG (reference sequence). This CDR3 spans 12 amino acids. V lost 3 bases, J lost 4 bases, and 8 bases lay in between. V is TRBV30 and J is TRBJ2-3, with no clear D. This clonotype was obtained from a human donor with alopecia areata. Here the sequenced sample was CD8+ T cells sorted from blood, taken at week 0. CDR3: CAWSTGADTQYF. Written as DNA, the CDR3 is TGTGCCTGGAGCACGGGCGCAGATACGCAGTATTTT. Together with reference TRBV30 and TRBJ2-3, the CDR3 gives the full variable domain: SQTIHQWPATLVQPVGSPLSLECTVEGTSNPNLYWYRQAAGRGLQLLFYSVGIGQISSEVPQNLSASRPQDRQFILSSKKLLLSDSGFYLCAWSTGADTQYFGPGTRLTVL.